Shown below are 29 T cell receptor beta chains from a single sample sequenced in a study of Ad26.COV2.S vaccination and SARS-CoV-2 variants. Clones were sequenced by immunoSEQ multiplex PCR, and TCRdb holds only the in-frame ones, with some missing. Counted here are roughly 510,000 clones, roughly 89% occurring once; the ten biggest clones make up 9.5% to 15%. Treatment defined: some 20 received Ad26.COV2.S at low or high dose, single or two shots; about 5 received placebo; per-sample allocation not given. It was on day 63 after the first vaccine or placebo injection that samples were taken. The specimen was peripheral blood, collected in a trial of Ad26.COV2.S vaccine versus placebo. The origin of the receptors is a person aged 18-60 years who received the Ad26.COV2.S COVID-19 vaccine or a placebo.

The chain is built from TRBV24-1 and TRBJ2-1, with 7 nucleotides matching TRBD1. The CDR3 runs to 13 residues. Germline V gives CDR1 KGHDR, CDR2 SFDVKD. After removal of 4 bases from V and 8 bases from J, the junction contained 4 bases not matched to a gene. CDR3 sequence: CATSDDRADEQFF. The DNA for the CDR3 is TGTGCCACCAGTGACGACAGGGCGGATGAGCAGTTCTTC.

This clone was seen only once. The chain carries TRBV27 and TRBJ2-1; 11 bases match TRBD2. Germline-derived CDR1 and CDR2 are MNHEY and SMNVEV (reference sequence). Germline trimming cut 8 bases from V and 1 base from J; bases unmatched to any gene: 10. There are 17 residues in the CDR3. The CDR3 is CASRKGGLAESYNEQFF. The CDR3 DNA is TGTGCCAGCCGAAAGGGGGGACTAGCGGAATCCTACAATGAGCAGTTCTTC.

The chain joins TRBV19 to TRBJ2-7; weak D call: TRBD2 (7 bases). With 6 bases removed from V and 6 bases from J, the gap between germline ends came to 18 bases. CDR1 and CDR2 (germline): LNHDA, SQIVND (reference sequence). The length of the CDR3 is 14 residues. The CDR3 sequence is CASRKRDTTLEQYF. As DNA, the CDR3 is TGTGCCAGTAGGAAGCGGGACACTACGCTCGAGCAGTACTTC.

The table lists this clone with a count of one. The J gene is TRBJ2-7, the V gene TRBV11-2; the D is unclear. Trimming cost V 5 bases and J 6 bases, with 11 bases left between them. The V gene's germline CDR1 is SGHAT and CDR2 FQNNGV. This CDR3 region has 12 residues. The CDR3 reads CASSLPAPEQYF. The CDR3 DNA reads TGTGCCAGCAGCCTCCCCGCCCCCGAGCAGTACTTC.

The rearrangement links TRBV4-1 to TRBJ2-1; 14 nucleotides align to TRBD2. The CDR3 has 20 residues. V was clipped by 0 bases and J by 9 bases; unmatched bases: 16. The germline V gene has CDR1 MGHRA and CDR2 YSYEKL. The CDR3 is CASSQDSGGRGTSGRGEQFF. For the CDR3, the DNA is TGCGCCAGCAGCCAAGATTCCGGGGGAAGGGGGACTAGCGGGAGAGGTGAGCAGTTCTTC.

The genes are TRBV2 and TRBJ2-5; D possibly corresponds to TRBD1 (6 bases). Germline V gene sequence: CDR1 SNHLY, CDR2 FYNNEI. Deletions cut 7 bases from V and 5 bases from J, with 8 bases between. The CDR3 spans 11 residues. CDR3 region: CASTGHETQYF. DNA of the CDR3: TGTGCCAGCACGGGACACGAGACCCAGTACTTC.

This clone was seen a handful of times. The V and J genes are TRBV7-9 and TRBJ1-5; D unresolved. The germline gives CDR1 SEHNR, CDR2 FQNEAQ (reference sequence). This CDR3 is built from 13 residues. V dropped 5 bases and J dropped 6 bases, with 11 bases sitting between them. Here the CDR3 reads CASSPDGIQPQHF. The CDR3 DNA reads as TGTGCCAGCAGCCCAGACGGGATTCAGCCCCAGCATTTT.

This clone was detected only a few times. V usage is TRBV3-1 (or the pseudogene TRBV3-2) and J usage is TRBJ1-2, with D unresolved. CDR3 length: 14 amino acids. The V gene's germline CDR1 is LGHDT and CDR2 YNNKEL (reference sequence). V was shortened by 6 bases and J by 2 bases, with 13 bases between the two germline ends. The CDR3 spells CASRGSARNYGYTF. CDR3 coding DNA: TGTGCCAGCAGAGGGAGTGCTCGGAACTATGGCTACACCTTC.

This clone was picked up one time. The chain carries TRBV5-8 and TRBJ1-2; 9 positions match TRBD1. V trimming: 9 bases; J trimming: 10 bases; junction bases outside the gene matches: 7. The CDR3 loop spans 11 amino acids. Germline CDR1 is SGHTS and CDR2 is YDEGEE. CDR3 sequence: CAIGQGQDYTF. In DNA form, the CDR3 reads TGTGCCATAGGACAGGGGCAGGACTACACCTTC.

V and J are TRBV28 and TRBJ1-2; tentative D call: TRBD1 (6 bases). Germline lookup yields CDR1 MDHEN and CDR2 SYDVKM. CDR3 length: 15 residues. V was pared by 3 bases and J by 8 bases, with 19 bases between. CDR3 sequence (DNA): TGTGCCAGCAGTTTGGGGGGCGGGGAAGGATGGGGCTACACCTTC. Its protein product is CASSLGGGEGWGYTF.

J is TRBJ1-1 and V is TRBV5-4; 8 nucleotides align to TRBD1. Losses at the gene ends were 4 bases for V and 1 base for J; bases not matched to a gene: 12. The CDR3 contains 17 residues. Germline assignment: CDR1 SGHNT and CDR2 YYREEE (reference sequence). CDR3 protein: CASSPTPGGSRNTEAFF. The CDR3 coding sequence is TGTGCCAGCAGCCCAACCCCAGGGGGCTCTAGGAACACTGAAGCTTTCTTT.

The chain joins TRBV15 to TRBJ2-7, with TRBD1 identical over 10 bases. The CDR3 runs 21 residues. CDR1 and CDR2 from the germline V gene are LNHNV and YYDKDF (reference sequence). The J segment lost 4 bases and the V segment lost 3 bases, leaving 24 bases of the junction unmatched. CDR3 loop: CATSSPNPGQGSLAGLYEQYF. The CDR3 region has the DNA TGTGCCACCAGCAGTCCCAATCCGGGACAGGGGAGCTTAGCGGGATTATACGAGCAGTACTTC.

The chain uses TRBV30 and TRBJ2-1, with D possibly matching TRBD2 (6 bases). Germline V gene data show CDR1 as GTSNPN and CDR2 as SVGIG (reference sequence). The CDR3 has 14 residues. V lost 4 bases, J lost 2 bases, and 12 bases lay in between. The DNA of the CDR3 is TGTGCCTGGAACGGACTACCAGCCTACAATGAGCAGTTCTTC. Its translation is CAWNGLPAYNEQFF.

J is TRBJ2-6 and V is TRBV19; TRBD1 is a possible D gene (5 bases). This CDR3 comprises 15 residues. V was pared by 5 bases and J by 0 bases, with 8 bases between. Germline V gene sequence: CDR1 LNHDA, CDR2 SQIVND (reference sequence). The DNA for the CDR3 is TGTGCCAGTAGTCAACAGGTCTCTGGGGCCAACGTCCTGACTTTC. Protein product: CASSQQVSGANVLTF. The variable domain in full, with the rest retrieved from reference TRBV19 and TRBJ2-6, is DGGITQSPKYLFRKEGQNVTLSCEQNLNHDAMYWYRQDPGQGLRLIYYSQIVNDFQKGDIAEGYSVSREKKESFPLTVTSAQKNPTAFYLCASSQQVSGANVLTFGAGSRLTVL.

V gene TRBV5-1 combines with J gene TRBJ2-3; no clear D. The V and J ends lost 2 bases and 4 bases respectively, with 8 bases between them. Germline V gene lookup returns CDR1 SGHRS and CDR2 YFSETQ. The CDR3 runs 13 residues. The CDR3 DNA reads TGCGCCAGCAGCTTTTTTGCGGCAGATACGCAGTATTTT. Translation gives CASSFFAADTQYF.

In its sample, this clone was seen once. The chain couples TRBV19 to TRBJ1-1, with D possibly matching TRBD1 (5 bases). Germline loops: CDR1 LNHDA, CDR2 SQIVND (reference sequence). This CDR3 comprises 14 residues. V was trimmed by 7 bases and J by 2 bases, leaving 14 bases between them. CDR3 sequence (DNA): TGTGCCAGTAACGATCGGGGCAGAAACACTGAAGCTTTCTTT. Protein sequence: CASNDRGRNTEAFF.

The chain couples TRBV27 to TRBJ1-6; D is undetermined. Per germline, CDR1 MNHEY and CDR2 SMNVEV (reference sequence). This CDR3 is built from 16 residues. The germline V and J ends were trimmed by 2 bases and 0 bases, with 8 bases remaining between them. The CDR3 coding sequence is TGTGCCAGCAGTTTACTGGAGAGCTCCTATAATTCACCCCTCCACTTT. Translated: CASSLLESSYNSPLHF.

CDR3 residues: CASGASADTQYF. The CDR3 DNA sequence: TGTGCCAGCGGGGCATCCGCAGATACGCAGTATTTT. The chain joins TRBV7-2 to TRBJ2-3; maybe TRBD1 (5 bases). Germline V gene lookup returns CDR1 SGHTA and CDR2 FQGNSA. This CDR3 has 12 residues. V was trimmed by 8 bases and J by 4 bases, leaving 10 bases between them.

The genes are TRBV6-5 and TRBJ2-1, with TRBD2 matching over 8 bases. This CDR3 is built from 12 residues. Germline V gives CDR1 MNHEY, CDR2 SVGAGI. Unmatched junction bases numbered 5, after V lost 10 bases and J lost 6 bases. The CDR3 nucleotides are TGTGCCACAGCGGGAGTTATCAATGAGCAGTTCTTC. This gives the protein CATAGVINEQFF.

This chain links TRBV6-5 with TRBJ2-3; 9 positions match TRBD2. CDR3 length equals 15 residues. Germline V CDR1 and CDR2: MNHEY, SVGAGI. V shed 6 bases, J shed 2 bases, and the junction held 6 bases outside the gene matches. The CDR3 DNA is TGTGCCAGCAGCCCCCTAGCGGGGAACACAGATACGCAGTATTTT. Translated, it gives CASSPLAGNTDTQYF.

The rearrangement links TRBV21-1 to TRBJ2-6; the table calls TRBD2, which could not be checked here. TRBV21-1 constitutes a pseudogene. The CDR3 sequence is 24 residues long. CDR3 sequence reads: CAAPRGYVSKRQLLLGTGANVLTF. As DNA, the CDR3 is TGTGCCGCCCCCCGGGGGTACGTATCAAAGCGGCAGTTATTGCTCGGTACTGGGGCCAACGTCCTGACTTTC.

The chain joins TRBV27 to TRBJ1-1; D may be TRBD1 (6 bases). V was clipped by 5 bases and J by 5 bases, with 15 bases between them. CDR1 MNHEY and CDR2 SMNVEV come from the germline V gene (reference sequence). The CDR3 spans 14 residues. The CDR3 DNA reads TGTGCCAGCAGTCCTGAGGGGGTTTCTACTGAAGCTTTCTTT. Translating gives CASSPEGVSTEAFF.

The chain recombines TRBV15 with TRBJ2-7; no firm D call. The CDR3 runs 14 residues. Germline V CDR1 and CDR2: LNHNV, YYDKDF (reference sequence). V dropped 1 base and J dropped 6 bases, with 13 bases sitting between them. CDR3 residues: CATSRVLVSGEQYF. As DNA, the CDR3 is TGTGCCACCAGCAGAGTCCTAGTATCTGGCGAGCAGTACTTC.

The chain uses TRBV30 and TRBJ2-3; D perhaps matches TRBD2 (6 bases). V lost 2 bases to trimming and J lost 0 bases, with 9 bases between them. Germline values: CDR1 GTSNPN, CDR2 SVGIG (reference sequence). This CDR3 is 14 amino acids long. The CDR3 here is CAWSLARSTDTQYF. The CDR3 DNA sequence: TGTGCCTGGAGTCTAGCGAGAAGCACAGATACGCAGTATTTT. Filled out from reference TRBV30 and TRBJ2-3, the complete variable domain reads SQTIHQWPATLVQPVGSPLSLECTVEGTSNPNLYWYRQAAGRGLQLLFYSVGIGQISSEVPQNLSASRPQDRQFILSSKKLLLSDSGFYLCAWSLARSTDTQYFGPGTRLTVL.

The chain links TRBV15 to TRBJ1-2; D unresolved. The CDR3 loop spans 15 amino acids. Germline CDR1 and CDR2: LNHNV and YYDKDF (reference sequence). The V end lost 1 base, the J end lost 2 bases, and 11 bases lay between the germline ends. CDR3 region: CATSRGTQSNYGYTF. The DNA for the CDR3 is TGTGCCACCAGCAGAGGTACACAGTCCAACTATGGCTACACCTTC.

For the CDR3, the DNA is TGTGCCAGCAGCTTAGAGGGAAGCTCCTACAATGAGCAGTTCTTC. The encoded protein is CASSLEGSSYNEQFF. V is TRBV11-2 and J is TRBJ2-1; D is unresolved. Germline V lookup: CDR1 SGHAT, CDR2 FQNNGV. The length of the CDR3 is 15 residues. Trimming cost V 0 bases and J 0 bases, with 6 bases left between them. The variable domain in full, completed from reference TRBV11-2 and TRBJ2-1, reads EAGVAQSPRYKIIEKRQSVAFWCNPISGHATLYWYQQILGQGPKLLIQFQNNGVVDDSQLPKDRFSAERLKGVDSTLKIQPAKLEDSAVYLCASSLEGSSYNEQFFGPGTRLTVL.

V is TRBV27 and J is TRBJ2-3; D gene unclear. V was pared by 3 bases and J by 2 bases, with 9 bases between. Germline loops: CDR1 MNHEY, CDR2 SMNVEV (reference sequence). The CDR3 is 14 residues long. Here the CDR3 DNA reads TGTGCCAGCAGTTTCACCTTTTACACAGATACGCAGTATTTT. Protein: CASSFTFYTDTQYF.

This clone was seen a few times. This sequence joins TRBV29-1 and TRBJ1-3, with D perhaps matching TRBD1 (6 bases). Germline CDR1 and CDR2: SQVTM and ANQGSEA. CDR3 length: 13 residues. Trimming stripped 5 bases from V and 7 bases from J, with 15 bases between. This CDR3 reads CSVIVGGGNTIYF. CDR3 nucleotide sequence: TGCAGCGTTATTGTCGGAGGGGGGAACACCATATATTTT.

The genes are TRBV4-2 and TRBJ2-1; 8 bases align to TRBD1. V trimming: 0 bases; J trimming: 9 bases; junction bases outside the gene matches: 4. Germline assignment: CDR1 LGHNA and CDR2 YNFKEQ. The CDR3 contains 14 residues. The CDR3 loop is CASSQEGDRTEQFF. For the CDR3, the DNA is TGTGCCAGCAGCCAAGAAGGGGACAGGACTGAGCAGTTCTTC.